This TCR beta chain derives from a study of blood T cell repertoires in COVID-19. Whole-study context: The samples span acute and convalescent COVID-19 from the United States, Italy and Spain. PBMCs, B-cell-depleted T cells, or T cells provided the cDNA or gDNA that made up the material.

Methods used by the authors: Quantification of nucleated cells was approximated via reference gene primer amplification. TCRdb's copy holds only in-frame clones and misses some; the assay was immunoSEQ multiplex PCR. V and J calls and clone size are as listed in that table; D and trimming were resolved from the DNA. The sample has about 94,000 clones; about four fifths are singletons. CDR3 length: 12 residues. The V end was cut by 3 bases, the J end by 0 bases, with 3 bases between. The chain uses TRBV12-3 or TRBV12-4 and TRBJ2-7; D is unresolved. The sequence was obtained from a man aged 55 to 70 with acute or convalescent COVID-19. Sequencing was carried out using peripheral blood. CDR3: CASSLASYEQYF. The CDR3 DNA is TGTGCCAGCAGTTTGGCCTCCTACGAGCAGTACTTC.